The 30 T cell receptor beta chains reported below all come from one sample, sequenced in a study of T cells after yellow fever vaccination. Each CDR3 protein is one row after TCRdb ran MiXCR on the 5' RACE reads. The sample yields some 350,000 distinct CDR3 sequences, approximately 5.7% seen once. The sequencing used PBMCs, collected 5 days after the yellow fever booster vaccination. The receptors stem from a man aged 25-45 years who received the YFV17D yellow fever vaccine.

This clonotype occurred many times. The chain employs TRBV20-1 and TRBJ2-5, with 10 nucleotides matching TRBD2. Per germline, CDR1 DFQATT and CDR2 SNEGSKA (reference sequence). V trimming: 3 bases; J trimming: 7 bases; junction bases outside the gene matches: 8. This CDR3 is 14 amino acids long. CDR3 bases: TGCAGTGCTAGGGTAGCGGGAGGCCGATGGACCCAGTACTTC. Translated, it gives CSARVAGGRWTQYF.

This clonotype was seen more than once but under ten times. CDR3: CSARTQSDRGSLSGYTF. The CDR3 DNA reads TGCAGTGCTAGAACTCAGTCGGACAGGGGTTCGCTTAGTGGCTACACCTTC. The chain recombines TRBV20-1 with TRBJ1-2, with 9 bases that match TRBD1. The CDR3 loop spans 17 amino acids. J gave up 7 bases and V 2 bases, and 17 bases lay outside the gene matches. Germline CDR1 is DFQATT and CDR2 is SNEGSKA (reference sequence).

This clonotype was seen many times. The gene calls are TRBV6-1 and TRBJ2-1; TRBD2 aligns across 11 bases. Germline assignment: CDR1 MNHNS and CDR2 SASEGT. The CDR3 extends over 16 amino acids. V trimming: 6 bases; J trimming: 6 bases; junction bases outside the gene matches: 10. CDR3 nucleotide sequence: TGTGCCAGCAGCCCCCCCGGGACTAGCGGACGCAATGAGCAGTTCTTC. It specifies CASSPPGTSGRNEQFF.

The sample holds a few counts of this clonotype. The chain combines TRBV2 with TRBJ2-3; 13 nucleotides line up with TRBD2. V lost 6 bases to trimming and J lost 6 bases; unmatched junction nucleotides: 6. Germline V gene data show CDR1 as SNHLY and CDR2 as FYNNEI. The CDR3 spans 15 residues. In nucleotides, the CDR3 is TGTGCCAGCAGGGTGACTAGCGGGAGGAAGGATACGCAGTATTTT. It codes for CASRVTSGRKDTQYF.

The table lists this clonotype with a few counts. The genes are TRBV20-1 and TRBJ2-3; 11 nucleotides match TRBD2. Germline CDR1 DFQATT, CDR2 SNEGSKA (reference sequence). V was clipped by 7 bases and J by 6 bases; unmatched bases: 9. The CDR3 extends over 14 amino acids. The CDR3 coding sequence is TGCAGTGGTGGGGTAGCGGGAGGGCTGGATACGCAGTATTTT. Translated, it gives CSGGVAGGLDTQYF.

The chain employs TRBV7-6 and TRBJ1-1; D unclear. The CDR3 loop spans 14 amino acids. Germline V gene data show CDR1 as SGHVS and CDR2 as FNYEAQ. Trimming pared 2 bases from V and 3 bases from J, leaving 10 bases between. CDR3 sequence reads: CASSLTGEYTEAFF. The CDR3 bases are TGTGCCAGCAGCTTAACTGGGGAGTACACTGAAGCTTTCTTT.

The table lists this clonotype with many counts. The CDR3 protein is CSVGHSEQFF. The CDR3 DNA sequence: TGCAGCGTGGGGCATTCTGAGCAGTTCTTC. V gene TRBV29-1 combines with J gene TRBJ2-1, with a weak D call TRBD1 (5 bases). V shed 6 bases and J shed 9 bases, with 9 bases lying between them. This CDR3 has 10 amino acids. Germline V lookup: CDR1 SQVTM, CDR2 ANQGSEA.

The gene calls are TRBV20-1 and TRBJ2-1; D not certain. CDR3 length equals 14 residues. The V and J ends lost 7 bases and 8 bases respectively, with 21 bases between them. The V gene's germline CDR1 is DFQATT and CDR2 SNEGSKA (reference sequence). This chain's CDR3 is CSGRSRDRIDEQFF. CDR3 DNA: TGCAGTGGAAGGTCCCGAGATCGTATCGATGAGCAGTTCTTC.

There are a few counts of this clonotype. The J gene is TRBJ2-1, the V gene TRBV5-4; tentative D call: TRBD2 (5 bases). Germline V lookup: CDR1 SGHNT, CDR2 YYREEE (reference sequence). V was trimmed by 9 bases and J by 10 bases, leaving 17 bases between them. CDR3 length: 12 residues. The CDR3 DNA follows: TGTGCCACCTTCACCACCCCTAGCGAGCAGTTCTTC. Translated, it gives CATFTTPSEQFF. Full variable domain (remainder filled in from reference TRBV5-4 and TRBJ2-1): ETGVTQSPTHLIKTRGQQVTLRCSSQSGHNTVSWYQQALGQGPQFIFQYYREEENGRGNFPPRFSGLQFPNYSSELNVNALELDDSALYLCATFTTPSEQFFGPGTRLTVL.

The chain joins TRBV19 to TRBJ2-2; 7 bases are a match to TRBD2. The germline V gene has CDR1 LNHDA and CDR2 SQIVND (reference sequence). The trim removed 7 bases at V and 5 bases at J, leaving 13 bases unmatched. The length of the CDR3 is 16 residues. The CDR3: CASTIRQGRDTGELFF. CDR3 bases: TGTGCCAGTACCATCCGGCAAGGGAGGGATACCGGGGAGCTGTTTTTT.

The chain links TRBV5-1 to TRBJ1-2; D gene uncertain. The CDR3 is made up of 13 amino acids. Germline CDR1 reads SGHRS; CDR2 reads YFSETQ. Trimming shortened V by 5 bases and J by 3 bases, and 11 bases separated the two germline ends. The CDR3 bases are TGCGCCAGCAGAAGGAGGGCCGACTATGGCTACACCTTC. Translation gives CASRRRADYGYTF.

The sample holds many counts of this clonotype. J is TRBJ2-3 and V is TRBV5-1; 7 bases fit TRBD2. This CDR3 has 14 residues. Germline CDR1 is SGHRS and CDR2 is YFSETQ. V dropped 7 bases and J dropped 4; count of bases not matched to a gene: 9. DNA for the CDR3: TGCGCCAGCGGCCTTTGGGAGGGCGCAGATACGCAGTATTTT. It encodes CASGLWEGADTQYF.

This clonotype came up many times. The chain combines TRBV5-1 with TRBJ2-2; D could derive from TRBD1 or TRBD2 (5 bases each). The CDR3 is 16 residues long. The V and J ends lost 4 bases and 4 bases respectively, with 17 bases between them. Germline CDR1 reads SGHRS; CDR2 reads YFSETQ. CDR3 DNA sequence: TGCGCCAGCAGCCAAAGCTGGGAGAGGGGCACCGGGGAGCTGTTTTTT. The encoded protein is CASSQSWERGTGELFF.

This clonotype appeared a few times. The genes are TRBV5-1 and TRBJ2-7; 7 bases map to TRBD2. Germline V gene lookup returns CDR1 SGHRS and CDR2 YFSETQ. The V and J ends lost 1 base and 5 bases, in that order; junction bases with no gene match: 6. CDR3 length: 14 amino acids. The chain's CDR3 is CASSLSAGADEQYF. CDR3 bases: TGCGCCAGCAGCTTGTCGGCGGGAGCTGACGAGCAGTACTTC.

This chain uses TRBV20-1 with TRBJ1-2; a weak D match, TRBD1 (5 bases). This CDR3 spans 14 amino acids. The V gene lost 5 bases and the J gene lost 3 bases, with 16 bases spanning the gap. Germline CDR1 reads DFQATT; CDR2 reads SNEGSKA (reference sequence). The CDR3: CSAVRWLGDYGYTF. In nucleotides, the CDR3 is TGCAGTGCTGTGCGTTGGTTGGGGGACTATGGCTACACCTTC.

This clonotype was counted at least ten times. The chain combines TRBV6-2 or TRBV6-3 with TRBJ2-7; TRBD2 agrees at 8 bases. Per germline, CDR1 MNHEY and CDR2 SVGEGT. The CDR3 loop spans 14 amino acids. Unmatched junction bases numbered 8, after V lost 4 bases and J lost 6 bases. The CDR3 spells CASSLAGPASEQYF. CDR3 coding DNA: TGTGCCAGCAGTTTAGCGGGACCCGCCAGCGAGCAGTACTTC.

This CDR3 reads CASGTGLTANYGYTF. CDR3 DNA: TGCGCCAGCGGAACTGGACTCACAGCTAACTATGGCTACACCTTC. This rearrangement joins TRBV5-1 to TRBJ1-2; D is undetermined. The V gene's germline CDR1 is SGHRS and CDR2 YFSETQ. The CDR3 totals 15 residues. Trimming stripped 7 bases from V and 0 bases from J, with 16 bases between. Complete variable domain (other parts from reference TRBV5-1 and TRBJ1-2): KAGVTQTPRYLIKTRGQQVTLSCSPISGHRSVSWYQQTPGQGLQFLFEYFSETQRNKGNFPGRFSGRQFSNSRSEMNVSTLELGDSALYLCASGTGLTANYGYTFGSGTRLTVV.

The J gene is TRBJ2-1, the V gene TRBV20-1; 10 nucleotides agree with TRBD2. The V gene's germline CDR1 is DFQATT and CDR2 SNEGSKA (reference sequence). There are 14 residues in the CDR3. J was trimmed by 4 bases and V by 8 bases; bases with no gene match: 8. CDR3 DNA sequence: TGCAGTTCCACCCGGACTAGCGGTTACAATGAGCAGTTCTTC. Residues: CSSTRTSGYNEQFF.

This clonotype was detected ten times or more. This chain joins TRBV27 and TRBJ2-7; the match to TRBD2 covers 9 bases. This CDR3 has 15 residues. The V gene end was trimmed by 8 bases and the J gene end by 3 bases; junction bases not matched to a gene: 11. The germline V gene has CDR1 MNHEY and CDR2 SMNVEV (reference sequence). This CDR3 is CASGWTGTSHYEQYF. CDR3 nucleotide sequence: TGTGCCAGCGGGTGGACCGGGACTAGCCACTACGAGCAGTACTTC.

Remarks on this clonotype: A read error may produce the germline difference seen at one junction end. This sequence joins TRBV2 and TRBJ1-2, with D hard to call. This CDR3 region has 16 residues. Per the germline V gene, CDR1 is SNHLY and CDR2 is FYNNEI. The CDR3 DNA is TGTGCCAGCAGTTCGACCAGAACGTTCGCTAACGATGGCTACACCTTC. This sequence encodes CASSSTRTFANDGYTF.

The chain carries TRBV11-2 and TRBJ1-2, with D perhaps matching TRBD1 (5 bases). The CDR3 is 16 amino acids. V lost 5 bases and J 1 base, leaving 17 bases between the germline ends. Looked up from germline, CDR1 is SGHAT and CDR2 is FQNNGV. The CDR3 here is CASSTLGPQGNYGYTF. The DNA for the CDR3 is TGTGCCAGCAGCACCCTGGGGCCTCAGGGTAACTATGGCTACACCTTC.

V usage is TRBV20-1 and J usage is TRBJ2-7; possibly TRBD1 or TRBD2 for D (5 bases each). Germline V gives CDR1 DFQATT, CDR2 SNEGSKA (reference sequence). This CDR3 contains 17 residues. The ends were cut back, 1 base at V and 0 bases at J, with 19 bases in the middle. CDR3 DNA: TGCAGTGCTAGAGTGCGTCTTACGGGACCTAGCTCCTACGAGCAGTACTTC. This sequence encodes CSARVRLTGPSSYEQYF.

The CDR3 loop reads CASSQESASEQYF. CDR3 sequence (DNA): TGTGCCAGCAGCCAAGAGTCGGCTAGCGAGCAGTACTTC. The chain recombines TRBV4-2 with TRBJ2-7; no definite D call. The germline V gene encodes CDR1 LGHNA and CDR2 YNFKEQ. The length of the CDR3 is 13 residues. V gave up 0 bases and J gave up 6 bases, with 9 bases separating them.

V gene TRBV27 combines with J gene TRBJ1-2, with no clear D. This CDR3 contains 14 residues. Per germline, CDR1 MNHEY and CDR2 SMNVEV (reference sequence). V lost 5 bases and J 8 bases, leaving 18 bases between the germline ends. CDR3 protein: CASSPHAAARGYTF. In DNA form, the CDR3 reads TGTGCCAGCAGTCCTCACGCGGCAGCACGCGGCTACACCTTC.

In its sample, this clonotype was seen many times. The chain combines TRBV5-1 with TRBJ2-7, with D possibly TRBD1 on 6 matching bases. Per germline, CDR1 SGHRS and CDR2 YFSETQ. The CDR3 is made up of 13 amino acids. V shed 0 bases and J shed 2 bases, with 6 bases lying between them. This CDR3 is CASSLEGAYEQYF. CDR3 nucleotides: TGCGCCAGCAGCTTGGAGGGGGCCTACGAGCAGTACTTC.

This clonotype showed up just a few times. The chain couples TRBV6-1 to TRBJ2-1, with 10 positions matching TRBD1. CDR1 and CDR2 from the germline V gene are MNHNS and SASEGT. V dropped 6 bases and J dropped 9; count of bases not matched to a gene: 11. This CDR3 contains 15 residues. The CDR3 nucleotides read TGTGCCAGCAGCCAGGGACAGGGGCCCGAGTCTGAGCAGTTCTTC. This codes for CASSQGQGPESEQFF.

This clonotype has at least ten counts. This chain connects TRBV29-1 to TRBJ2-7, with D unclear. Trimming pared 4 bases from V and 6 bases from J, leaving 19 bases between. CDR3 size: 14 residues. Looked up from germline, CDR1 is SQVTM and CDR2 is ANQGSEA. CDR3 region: CSVAWAVAEAEQYF. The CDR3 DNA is TGCAGCGTTGCCTGGGCGGTGGCAGAGGCCGAGCAGTACTTC.

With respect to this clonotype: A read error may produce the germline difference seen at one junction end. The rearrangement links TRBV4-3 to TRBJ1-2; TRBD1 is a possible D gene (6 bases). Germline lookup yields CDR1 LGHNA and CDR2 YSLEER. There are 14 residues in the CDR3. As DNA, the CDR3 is TGCGCCAGCATCCAAGAATCGACAGGCTATGGCTACACCTTC. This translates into CASIQESTGYGYTF.

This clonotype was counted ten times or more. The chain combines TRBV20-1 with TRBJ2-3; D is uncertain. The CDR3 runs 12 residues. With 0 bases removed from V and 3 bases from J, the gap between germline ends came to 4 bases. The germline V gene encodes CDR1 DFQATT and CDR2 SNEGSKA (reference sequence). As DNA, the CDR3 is TGCAGTGCTAGAGACCCGACAGATACGCAGTATTTT. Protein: CSARDPTDTQYF.

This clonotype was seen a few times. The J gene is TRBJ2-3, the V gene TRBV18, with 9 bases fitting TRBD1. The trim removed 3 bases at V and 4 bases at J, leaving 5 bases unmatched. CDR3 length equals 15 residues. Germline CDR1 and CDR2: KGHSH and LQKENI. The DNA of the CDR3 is TGTGCCAGCTCACCTCCACAGGGGGCTGCAGATACGCAGTATTTT. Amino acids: CASSPPQGAADTQYF.